This entry lists 30 T cell receptor beta chains sequenced from one sample in a study of blood T cell repertoires in COVID-19. TCRdb's copy holds only in-frame clones and misses some; the assay was immunoSEQ multiplex PCR. The sample includes 150,000 to 200,000 clones, more than 75% seen only once; the top ten take about 0.96%. The specimen sequenced was peripheral blood. The source is a woman under 30 who had recovered from COVID-19.

The chain employs TRBV27 and TRBJ2-2; 14 bases agree with TRBD2. This CDR3 is built from 18 residues. The V gene end was trimmed by 7 bases and the J gene end by 0 bases; junction bases not matched to a gene: 7. Germline-derived CDR1 and CDR2 are MNHEY and SMNVEV (reference sequence). CDR3: CASTQGLAGVTNTGELFF. CDR3 nucleotides: TGTGCCAGCACCCAGGGACTAGCGGGGGTGACGAACACCGGGGAGCTGTTTTTT.

The V call is TRBV14, the J call TRBJ2-1; 15 bases fit TRBD2. The CDR3 length is 18 residues. V shed 4 bases, J shed 6 bases, and the junction held 10 bases outside the gene matches. Germline V gives CDR1 SGHDN, CDR2 FVKESK. The CDR3 region is CASSRGLAGGPGRNEQFF. The DNA for the CDR3 is TGTGCCAGCAGCCGCGGACTAGCGGGAGGGCCGGGTCGCAATGAGCAGTTCTTC. Filled out from reference TRBV14 and TRBJ2-1, the complete variable domain reads EAGVTQFPSHSVIEKGQTVTLRCDPISGHDNLYWYRRVMGKEIKFLLHFVKESKQDESGMPNNRFLAERTGGTYSTLKVQPAELEDSGVYFCASSRGLAGGPGRNEQFFGPGTRLTVL.

This clone was recorded only once. The chain is built from TRBV10-3 and TRBJ1-2; TRBD1 might be the D (5 bases). With 7 bases removed from V and 4 bases from J, the gap between germline ends came to 16 bases. CDR1 and CDR2 (germline): ENHRY, SYGVKD. The CDR3 is made up of 14 amino acids. CDR3 amino acids: CAITRGVSGYGYTF. In nucleotides, the CDR3 is TGTGCCATCACCCGGGGGGTCTCGGGCTATGGCTACACCTTC.

The chain has TRBV11-2 and TRBJ1-1; D is ambiguous. CDR3 size: 12 residues. Per germline, CDR1 SGHAT and CDR2 FQNNGV. V dropped 4 bases and J dropped 8 bases, with 11 bases sitting between them. In DNA form, the CDR3 reads TGTGCCAGCAGCTGGAAGACACCGGAAGCTTTCTTT. Encoded protein: CASSWKTPEAFF. Supplemented by reference TRBV11-2 and TRBJ1-1, the full variable domain reads EAGVAQSPRYKIIEKRQSVAFWCNPISGHATLYWYQQILGQGPKLLIQFQNNGVVDDSQLPKDRFSAERLKGVDSTLKIQPAKLEDSAVYLCASSWKTPEAFFGQGTRLTVV.

This clone was found a few times. J is TRBJ2-3 and V is TRBV4-3; maybe TRBD2 (5 bases). This CDR3 contains 15 residues. Germline V gene lookup returns CDR1 LGHNA and CDR2 YSLEER. Trimming shortened V by 4 bases and J by 4 bases, and 15 bases separated the two germline ends. DNA of the CDR3: TGCGCCAGCAGCCCCCGACTAAACGGGGCAGATACGCAGTATTTT. Translation gives CASSPRLNGADTQYF.

The chain joins TRBV5-8 to TRBJ1-1; TRBD1 might be the D (6 bases). Germline-derived CDR1 and CDR2 are SGHTS and YDEGEE. V lost 3 bases to trimming and J lost 7 bases, with 16 bases between them. CDR3 length: 14 residues. Here the CDR3 reads CASSYHRDAREAFF. The CDR3 nucleotides read TGTGCCAGCAGCTACCACAGGGATGCCCGTGAAGCTTTCTTT.

This clone was observed a single time. The chain recombines TRBV5-5 with TRBJ1-2; D call uncertain. CDR1 and CDR2 (germline): SGHKS, YYEKEE (reference sequence). The CDR3 consists of 14 residues. Trimming removed 0 bases from V and 4 bases from J, with 10 bases in between. The CDR3 region is CASSLAESIYGYTF. As DNA, the CDR3 is TGTGCCAGCAGCTTGGCCGAGTCCATCTATGGCTACACCTTC.

The chain recombines TRBV7-2 with TRBJ2-2; D possibly corresponds to TRBD1 (6 bases). Germline V gene lookup returns CDR1 SGHTA and CDR2 FQGNSA. Trimming stripped 2 bases from V and 2 bases from J, with 12 bases between. The CDR3 contains 16 residues. This CDR3 is CASSLPPGTNTGELFF. The CDR3 bases are TGTGCCAGCAGCTTACCACCCGGGACAAACACCGGGGAGCTGTTTTTT.

The rearrangement uses TRBV5-1 and TRBJ1-1; TRBD1 might be the D (5 bases). Trimming removed 5 bases at V and 4 bases at J, with 21 bases between. This CDR3 contains 16 residues. Germline lookup yields CDR1 SGHRS and CDR2 YFSETQ. CDR3 nucleotide sequence: TGCGCCAGCAGAAGAAGGGCAGGGAGGAGTGCCACTGAAGCTTTCTTT. Amino acid sequence: CASRRRAGRSATEAFF.

This clone showed up just once. This chain uses TRBV11-2 with TRBJ1-1; the D is unclear. The CDR3 contains 14 residues. V gave up 1 base and J gave up 0 bases, with 6 bases separating them. CDR1 SGHAT and CDR2 FQNNGV come from the germline V gene. The CDR3 sequence: CASSLGPVNTEAFF. For the CDR3, the DNA is TGTGCCAGCAGCTTAGGTCCCGTGAACACTGAAGCTTTCTTT. The whole variable domain, filled in from reference TRBV11-2 and TRBJ1-1, reads EAGVAQSPRYKIIEKRQSVAFWCNPISGHATLYWYQQILGQGPKLLIQFQNNGVVDDSQLPKDRFSAERLKGVDSTLKIQPAKLEDSAVYLCASSLGPVNTEAFFGQGTRLTVV.

The V call is TRBV25-1, the J call TRBJ1-3; D gene uncertain. The CDR3 contains 16 residues. CDR1 MGHDK and CDR2 SYGVNS come from the germline V gene. V lost 0 bases to trimming and J lost 4 bases, with 13 bases between them. The CDR3 region has the DNA TGTGCCAGCAGTGAATATGAGGGCCCCTGGGGAAACACCATATATTTT. Protein sequence: CASSEYEGPWGNTIYF.

This chain joins TRBV3-1 (or the pseudogene TRBV3-2) and TRBJ2-7; perhaps TRBD2 as D (6 bases). The germline CDR1 and CDR2 sequences are LGHDT and YNNKEL (reference sequence). V was pared by 4 bases and J by 7 bases, with 11 bases between. The CDR3 spans 12 residues. For the CDR3, the DNA is TGTGCCAGCAGCCTGCGGGGTGAAGAGCAGTACGTC. Encoded protein: CASSLRGEEQYV.

The CDR3 nucleotides are TGTGCCAGCAGTGACCCGACAGGGGGCACCGGGGAGCTGTTTTTT. Translated: CASSDPTGGTGELFF. The rearrangement uses TRBV6-4 and TRBJ2-2; 9 bases align to TRBD1. The CDR3 length is 15 residues. With 2 bases clipped from V and 4 bases from J, the junction kept 2 bases outside the gene matches. Germline CDR1 reads MRHNA; CDR2 reads SNTAGT.

J is TRBJ1-6 and V is TRBV2, with a weak D call TRBD1 (5 bases). Germline loops: CDR1 SNHLY, CDR2 FYNNEI. This CDR3 contains 15 residues. V lost 3 bases to trimming and J lost 7 bases, with 13 bases between them. The CDR3 spells CASSDQGGRNSPLHF. The DNA for the CDR3 is TGTGCCAGCAGTGACCAGGGAGGTCGAAATTCACCCCTCCACTTT.

V and J are TRBV30 and TRBJ2-3; TRBD2 matches at 11 bases. V was pared by 3 bases and J by 3 bases, with 5 bases of the junction left unmatched. Germline V gene lookup returns CDR1 GTSNPN and CDR2 SVGIG (reference sequence). The CDR3 has 15 residues. Here the CDR3 reads CAWRVLAGETDTQYF. For the CDR3, the DNA is TGTGCCTGGAGGGTACTAGCGGGGGAGACAGATACGCAGTATTTT.

V usage is TRBV24-1 and J usage is TRBJ2-1; D unclear. Germline V gene data show CDR1 as KGHDR and CDR2 as SFDVKD. This CDR3 region has 14 residues. The V end was cut by 2 bases, the J end by 5 bases, with 9 bases between. In DNA form, the CDR3 reads TGTGCCACCAGTGATTATGGCCGCAACAATGAGCAGTTCTTC. It yields the protein CATSDYGRNNEQFF.

This clone was recorded once. The chain recombines TRBV6-5 with TRBJ2-7; a weak D match, TRBD1 (5 bases). CDR1 MNHEY and CDR2 SVGAGI come from the germline V gene. This CDR3 spans 13 amino acids. With 6 bases removed from V and 0 bases from J, the gap between germline ends came to 9 bases. CDR3 sequence reads: CASSEDTSYEQYV. The CDR3, as DNA: TGTGCCAGCAGCGAGGACACCTCCTACGAGCAGTACGTC.

The rearrangement joins TRBV24-1 to TRBJ2-3, with 7 positions matching TRBD2. Germline V gene data show CDR1 as KGHDR and CDR2 as SFDVKD. The junction had 9 bases not matched to a gene; V was cut back by 6 bases and J by 4 bases. This CDR3 contains 15 residues. DNA for the CDR3: TGTGCCACCAGTCCGAACCGCGGGAGATCAGATACGCAGTATTTT. Protein sequence: CATSPNRGRSDTQYF.

CDR3 coding DNA: TGTGCCAGCAGCGATCCCGGGACAGGGGTCAACGAGCAGTACTTC. This gives the protein CASSDPGTGVNEQYF. The rearrangement links TRBV9 to TRBJ2-7; 10 nucleotides match TRBD1. Germline CDR1 and CDR2: SGDLS and YYNGEE. The CDR3 consists of 15 residues. With V trimmed by 3 bases and J by 5 bases, 8 bases remained unmatched.

This clone was picked up one time. The genes are TRBV7-9 and TRBJ1-4, with 8 positions matching TRBD1. V dropped 5 bases and J dropped 8; count of bases not matched to a gene: 4. Germline assignment: CDR1 SEHNR and CDR2 FQNEAQ (reference sequence). The CDR3 is 13 residues long. CDR3: CASSVQGEEKLFF. The CDR3 region has the DNA TGTGCCAGCAGCGTACAGGGGGAGGAAAAACTGTTTTTT.

This chain links TRBV24-1 with TRBJ1-1; D is possibly TRBD1 (5 bases). Germline values: CDR1 KGHDR, CDR2 SFDVKD. CDR3 length: 17 amino acids. V was shortened by 4 bases and J by 0 bases, with 17 bases between the two germline ends. This CDR3 is CATSDPRLTVLNTEAFF. CDR3 sequence (DNA): TGTGCCACCAGTGACCCTCGTTTGACAGTCCTGAACACTGAAGCTTTCTTT.

The chain links TRBV3-1 (or the pseudogene TRBV3-2) to TRBJ2-7; 10 nucleotides match TRBD2. Germline trimming cut 4 bases from V and 7 bases from J; bases unmatched to any gene: 7. Germline V gene data show CDR1 as LGHDT and CDR2 as YNNKEL (reference sequence). This CDR3 contains 14 residues. The CDR3 coding sequence is TGTGCCAGCAGCCTCCTAGCGGGAGCGAAAGAGCAGTACGTC. Translating it yields CASSLLAGAKEQYV.

The V call is TRBV6-6, the J call TRBJ2-5, with D possibly being TRBD2 (5 bases). CDR3 length: 13 amino acids. From germline, CDR1 is MNHNY and CDR2 SVGAGI (reference sequence). V lost 4 bases to trimming and J lost 2 bases, with 8 bases between them. The CDR3 nucleotides are TGTGCCAGCAGTTCAGGACTGCAAGAGACCCAGTACTTC. It specifies CASSSGLQETQYF.

The V and J genes are TRBV7-3 and TRBJ2-1; 8 nucleotides line up with TRBD1. Germline V gene lookup returns CDR1 SGHTA and CDR2 FQGTGA. CDR3 length: 13 residues. V trimming: 5 bases; J trimming: 13 bases; junction bases outside the gene matches: 10. The CDR3 nucleotides are TGTGCCAGCAGCCCGAGACAGGGGACGGAACAGTTCTTC. Its translation: CASSPRQGTEQFF.

The rearrangement uses TRBV5-4 and TRBJ2-2; no clear D. Germline V gives CDR1 SGHNT, CDR2 YYREEE (reference sequence). V was clipped by 4 bases and J by 6 bases, with 7 bases between them. This CDR3 is built from 12 residues. The CDR3 protein is CASSPGAGELFF. Here the CDR3 DNA reads TGTGCCAGCAGCCCGGGTGCCGGGGAGCTGTTTTTT.

J is TRBJ1-4 and V is TRBV5-6; 7 nucleotides align to TRBD1. Germline-derived CDR1 and CDR2 are SGHDT and YYEEEE. This CDR3 spans 15 amino acids. Unmatched junction bases numbered 11, after V lost 2 bases and J lost 10 bases. As DNA, the CDR3 is TGTGCCAGCAGCTTCCCCGACAGGGAAGGGGGAAAACTGTTTTTT. Translating it yields CASSFPDREGGKLFF.

The genes are TRBV6-2 or TRBV6-3 and TRBJ2-1; 8 bases fit TRBD2. V dropped 6 bases and J dropped 11; count of bases not matched to a gene: 12. Germline V lookup: CDR1 MNHEY, CDR2 SVGEGT. The CDR3 consists of 14 residues. The CDR3 region is CASSHPYSGEKQFF. The CDR3 DNA follows: TGTGCCAGCAGCCACCCTTATAGCGGGGAAAAGCAGTTCTTC.

This clone came up once. The CDR3 DNA reads TGTGCCAGCAGCTTAGTAGTTCTGGAGGGCCCGGGGTATGAGCAGTTCTTC. Its protein is CASSLVVLEGPGYEQFF. The chain carries TRBV7-9 and TRBJ2-1, with D maybe TRBD2 (6 bases). From germline, CDR1 is SEHNR and CDR2 FQNEAQ (reference sequence). Trimming stripped 1 base from V and 8 bases from J, with 21 bases between. The CDR3 is made up of 17 amino acids.

The chain has TRBV6-5 and TRBJ2-5; possible D gene TRBD1, 7 bases. Germline lookup yields CDR1 MNHEY and CDR2 SVGAGI. Trimming removed 4 bases from V and 5 bases from J, with 14 bases in between. The CDR3 spans 14 residues. The CDR3 region is CASSSIRGAETQYF. The CDR3 DNA is TGTGCCAGCAGTTCTATCAGGGGGGCGGAGACCCAGTACTTC.

This clone was seen at least ten times. V gene TRBV27 combines with J gene TRBJ2-7; 12 bases match TRBD2. This CDR3 is built from 18 residues. Germline CDR1 and CDR2: MNHEY and SMNVEV (reference sequence). V lost 5 bases and J lost 7; bases outside the gene matches: 18. CDR3: CASSPGYRTSGGRREQYV. The CDR3 coding sequence is TGTGCCAGCAGTCCCGGGTATCGTACTAGCGGGGGGCGCAGGGAGCAGTACGTC.